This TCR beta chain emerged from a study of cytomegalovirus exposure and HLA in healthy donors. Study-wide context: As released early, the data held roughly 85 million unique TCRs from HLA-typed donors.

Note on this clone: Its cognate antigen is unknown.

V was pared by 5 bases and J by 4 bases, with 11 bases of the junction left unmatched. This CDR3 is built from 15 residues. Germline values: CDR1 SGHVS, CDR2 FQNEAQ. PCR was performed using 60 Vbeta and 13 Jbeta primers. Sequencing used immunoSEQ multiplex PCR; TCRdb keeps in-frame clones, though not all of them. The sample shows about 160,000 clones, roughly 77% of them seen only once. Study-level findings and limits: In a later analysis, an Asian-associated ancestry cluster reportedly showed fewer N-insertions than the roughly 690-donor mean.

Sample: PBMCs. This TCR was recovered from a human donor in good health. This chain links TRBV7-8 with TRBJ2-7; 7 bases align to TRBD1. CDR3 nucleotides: TGTGCCAGCAGCGAAACAGGGGTCTTGCCTTACGAGCAGTACTTC. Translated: CASSETGVLPYEQYF.